These T cell receptor beta chains were read from a single sample in a study of blood T cell repertoires in COVID-19. The protocol was immunoSEQ multiplex PCR, while the TCRdb copy is restricted to in-frame clones and leaves out a portion. Of approximately 140,000 clones in the sample, around 85% were seen once. Sequences were obtained from peripheral blood. These receptors were obtained from a woman between 40 and 50 years old with active or convalescent COVID-19. Both conserved end residues are part of each CDR3. A D gene is named only where the DNA matches it firmly. Part of the rows lack a size; the others show once, few, many or a class for expanded clones.

clone_size,j_call,v_call,d_call,cdr3_nt,cdr3_aa
NA,TRBJ1-1,TRBV6-6,NA,TGTGCCAGCAACAACGAGGGCGCCGGGGCTTTCTTT,CASNNEGAGAFF
NA,TRBJ1-1,TRBV18,NA,TGTGCCAGCCGGGTGGAGTTTCGAGGGGGGAACACTGAAGCTTTCTTT,CASRVEFRGGNTEAFF
NA,TRBJ2-5,TRBV18,NA,TGTGCCAGCTCACCACAGTCAGGCTTCCAAGAGACCCAGTACTTC,CASSPQSGFQETQYF
NA,TRBJ1-1,TRBV6-5,NA,TGTGCCAGCAGTTACTCTGGGGGCGGCACTGAAGCTTTCTTT,CASSYSGGGTEAFF
NA,TRBJ1-6,TRBV2,NA,TGTGCCAGCAGTGACGCGGGGGAATCCTATAATTCACCCCTCCACTTT,CASSDAGESYNSPLHF
NA,TRBJ1-4,TRBV9,TRBD1,TGTGCCAGCAGCGTAGAAAAACCGGGACAGGGGGCGGAGGAGAATGAAAAACTGTTTTTT,CASSVEKPGQGAEENEKLFF
NA,TRBJ2-3,TRBV19,TRBD1,TGTGCCAGTGGACAGGGAGATACGCAGTATTTT,CASGQGDTQYF
NA,TRBJ2-1,TRBV11-3,TRBD2,TGTGCCAGCAGCTTTAGGACTAGCACGAACAATGAGCAGTTCTTC,CASSFRTSTNNEQFF
NA,TRBJ2-7,TRBV3-1/TRBV3-2,TRBD2,TGTGCCAGCAGCCAAGGACTAGCGGGAGCCTTGAGGGAGCAGTACTTC,CASSQGLAGALREQYF
NA,TRBJ1-4,TRBV5-8,TRBD1,TGTGCCAGCAGCCCCCAGGGGGAGAGAACTAATGAAAAACTGTTTTTT,CASSPQGERTNEKLFF
NA,TRBJ2-7,TRBV5-1,TRBD1,TGCGCCAGCAAAGGGACAGGCTACGAGCAGTACTTC,CASKGTGYEQYF
NA,TRBJ1-2,TRBV19,NA,TGTGCCAGTAGTACTTACAACAGTTATTCCTATGGCTACACCTTC,CASSTYNSYSYGYTF
few,TRBJ2-1,TRBV6-2/TRBV6-3,TRBD2,TGTGCCAGCAGTTTAGCGGGAGGCCCCTACAATGAGCAGTTCTTC,CASSLAGGPYNEQFF
once,TRBJ1-5,TRBV2,TRBD1,TGTGCCAGCAGTCCGGACAGGGGCAATCAGCCCCAGCATTTT,CASSPDRGNQPQHF
once,TRBJ1-2,TRBV6-5,TRBD1,TGTGCCAGCAGTCCCTGGGACAGGGCGCGCTATGGCTACACCTTC,CASSPWDRARYGYTF
NA,TRBJ2-7,TRBV7-2,NA,TGTGCCAGCAAGATCGGGAGACCCGGTTCCTACGAGCAGTACTTC,CASKIGRPGSYEQYF
NA,TRBJ2-7,TRBV10-2,NA,TGCGCCAGCAGAGGGGTCTCCTACGAGCAGTACTTC,CASRGVSYEQYF
NA,TRBJ2-7,TRBV7-9,TRBD1,TGTGCCAGCACCCCAGGACAGGGGGCGGGGGAGCAGTACTTC,CASTPGQGAGEQYF
NA,TRBJ1-1,TRBV28,TRBD1,TGTGCCAGCAGCTCCGACAGGGGGAACGAAGCTTTCTTT,CASSSDRGNEAFF
NA,TRBJ1-1,TRBV19,TRBD1,TGTGCCAGTAGTGTACATCCGGGACAGGGGTACACTGAAGCTTTCTTT,CASSVHPGQGYTEAFF
NA,TRBJ1-1,TRBV5-1,NA,TGCGCCAGCAGCTTTGGGTATAAAACGGGAGTCACCTTTACAACTGAAGCTTTCTTT,CASSFGYKTGVTFTTEAFF
NA,TRBJ2-3,TRBV30,NA,TGTGCCTGGAGTGTACTCAACTGGGGCGAAACGCAGTATTTT,CAWSVLNWGETQYF
NA,TRBJ2-1,TRBV7-9,NA,TGTGCCAGCAGCTCGGGTCAGGCTGCGGGTTTCTTC,CASSSGQAAGFF
few,TRBJ2-5,TRBV5-1,NA,TGCGCCAGCAGCTTGGGGGCTGGCGAGACCCAGTACTTC,CASSLGAGETQYF
NA,TRBJ1-5,TRBV6-5,NA,TGTGCCAGCAGTTACTCTTGGGGCGCCAATCAGCCCCAGCATTTT,CASSYSWGANQPQHF
NA,TRBJ1-5,TRBV27,NA,TGTGCCAGCAGTTCCTACACGGGGGGCCTTGTAATGGGATCTAATCAGCCCCAGCATTTT,CASSSYTGGLVMGSNQPQHF
once,TRBJ2-3,TRBV2,TRBD2,TGTGCCAGCAGTGCGGGCCTTAGCGGGATGTTCACAGATACGCAGTATTTT,CASSAGLSGMFTDTQYF
NA,TRBJ2-7,TRBV14,TRBD2,TGTGCCAGCAGCCTCGGAGCGGGGGTGGAGGAGCAGTACTTC,CASSLGAGVEEQYF
NA,TRBJ2-7,TRBV3-1/TRBV3-2,NA,TGTGCCAGCAGCCAAGGATTTGCGGGGGCAGCCTACGAGCAGTACTTC,CASSQGFAGAAYEQYF
NA,TRBJ1-2,TRBV28,NA,TGTGCCAGCAGCCGCGACAGGACCTCTCAACTCATTTATGGCTACACCTTC,CASSRDRTSQLIYGYTF
NA,TRBJ2-1,TRBV7-2,TRBD2,TGTGCCAGCAGCTTAGCCGGGGGGACTAGCGGGATCTACGACAATGAGCAGTTCTTC,CASSLAGGTSGIYDNEQFF
NA,TRBJ2-7,TRBV29-1,TRBD2,TGCAGCGCCGGGAGGGGATACGAGCAGTACTTC,CSAGRGYEQYF
NA,TRBJ2-4,TRBV24-1,NA,TGTGCCACCAGTGACCTAAACGCGAGGGCGATTGCCAAAAACATTCAGTACTTC,CATSDLNARAIAKNIQYF
NA,TRBJ1-3,TRBV28,NA,TGTGCCAGCAGTTTACTACAGGGCAGCTCTGGAAACACCATATATTTT,CASSLLQGSSGNTIYF
NA,TRBJ2-5,TRBV5-1,TRBD1,TGCGCCAGCAGCCGGAACCCCAGGGGGCAGAAAGAGACCCAGTACTTC,CASSRNPRGQKETQYF
NA,TRBJ2-3,TRBV11-2,TRBD1,TGTGCCAGCAGCTCGACAGGGGGCGCAGATACGCAGTATTTT,CASSSTGGADTQYF
NA,TRBJ2-3,TRBV7-9,TRBD2,TGTGCCAGCAGCCTAGCGGGAGCTGGGGCAGATACGCAGTATTTT,CASSLAGAGADTQYF
NA,TRBJ1-5,TRBV2,NA,TGTGCCAGCAGTGAGGGGGACACTTATCAGCCCCAGCATTTT,CASSEGDTYQPQHF
NA,TRBJ1-5,TRBV30,NA,TGTGCCTGGGGGTTGCGGCAGCCCCAGCATTTT,CAWGLRQPQHF
NA,TRBJ2-1,TRBV9,NA,TGTGCCAGCAGCGTAATGGCGGGTTTCTACAATGAGCAGTTCTTC,CASSVMAGFYNEQFF
NA,TRBJ2-1,TRBV27,TRBD1,TGTGCCAGCAGTTCCGGGACAGGGATCGGGAATGAGCAGTTCTTC,CASSSGTGIGNEQFF
once,TRBJ1-2,TRBV7-9,NA,TGTGCCAGCAGCTTAACAGTCGGAAACTATGGCTACACCTTC,CASSLTVGNYGYTF
NA,TRBJ1-1,TRBV7-2,TRBD1,TGTGCCAGCAGCTTTACAGGGGGGGACACTGAAGCTTTCTTT,CASSFTGGDTEAFF
NA,TRBJ2-5,TRBV29-1,TRBD2,TGCAGCGCTGGGGGGGGAAGAAGACTAGGTAAAGAGACCCAGTACTTC,CSAGGGRRLGKETQYF
NA,TRBJ2-1,TRBV7-2,TRBD2,TGTGCCAGCAGCCTGCAGGGACTAGCCAACAATGAGCAGTTCTTC,CASSLQGLANNEQFF
NA,TRBJ1-2,TRBV5-4,NA,TGTGCCAGCAGCTTGGGCAGGGACTATGGCTACACCTTC,CASSLGRDYGYTF
NA,TRBJ2-1,TRBV19,TRBD2,TGTGCCAGTAGAGTGATCACGGGAGGGCTGAACAATGAGCAGTTCTTC,CASRVITGGLNNEQFF
NA,TRBJ2-1,TRBV5-4,NA,TGTGCCAGCAGTTGGTGGGGCGTCGACAATGAGCAGTTCTTC,CASSWWGVDNEQFF
NA,TRBJ1-2,TRBV24-1,NA,TGTGCCACCAGTGGCGGAGCCTTGGGCTATGGCTACACCTTC,CATSGGALGYGYTF
NA,TRBJ1-6,TRBV7-6,NA,TGTGCCAGCAGCCCAAGAGGACAACCTCTCCACTTT,CASSPRGQPLHF
NA,TRBJ1-5,TRBV30,NA,TGTGCCTGGAGTGTATATGAGGGGGTAGGCAATCAGCCCCAGCATTTT,CAWSVYEGVGNQPQHF
once,TRBJ1-4,TRBV6-5,NA,TGTGCCAGCAGTTACGGCCAGGGAAGGTCTAATGAAAAACTGTTTTTT,CASSYGQGRSNEKLFF
NA,TRBJ1-2,TRBV28,TRBD1,TGTGCCAGCAGTTTATCTGACAGGGGGGCCTATGGCTACACCTTC,CASSLSDRGAYGYTF
NA,TRBJ1-2,TRBV5-1,NA,TGCGCCAGCAGCTTCCCGGGGGATGGCTACACCTTC,CASSFPGDGYTF
few,TRBJ2-5,TRBV27,TRBD1,TGTGCCAGCAGAGGAGTGACAGGGGGCTTAGAGACCCAGTACTTC,CASRGVTGGLETQYF
NA,TRBJ2-5,TRBV2,TRBD1,TGTGCCAGCAGTGGAGACAGGGTCGGAGAGACCCAGTACTTC,CASSGDRVGETQYF
NA,TRBJ1-5,TRBV30,NA,TGTGCCTGGAGTGTGGGCGGCAATCAGCCCCAGCATTTT,CAWSVGGNQPQHF
NA,TRBJ1-6,TRBV28,TRBD1,TGTGCCAGCAGTTTTCGGACCGGGACAGGGAGGTCACCCCTCCACTTT,CASSFRTGTGRSPLHF
NA,TRBJ2-5,TRBV29-1,TRBD1,TGCAGCGTTGAAATGGGGACAGGCAAACGATGGTACCAAGAGACCCAGTACTTC,CSVEMGTGKRWYQETQYF